These 29 T cell receptor beta chains came from one sample sequenced in a study of OX40 agonist ivuxolimab in advanced cancers. Libraries were prepared by immunoSEQ multiplex PCR; TCRdb keeps only in-frame clonotypes and omits some of them. The sample shows fewer than 85,000 clones, just over 85% of them seen only once. Material: CD4+ or CD8+ T cells sorted from blood, obtained in a trial of the OX40 agonist ivuxolimab. The receptors come from an adult with an advanced solid tumor such as melanoma, head and neck, liver or kidney cancer.

The gene calls are TRBV11-2 and TRBJ2-3; TRBD1 aligns across 9 bases. CDR1 and CDR2 from the germline V gene are SGHAT and FQNNGV. After removal of 3 bases from V and 3 bases from J, the junction contained 4 bases not matched to a gene. The CDR3 covers 15 residues. CDR3 nucleotide sequence: TGTGCCAGCAGCTTTTTGGGACAGGGAACAGATACGCAGTATTTT. Protein sequence: CASSFLGQGTDTQYF. Full variable domain (remainder filled in from reference TRBV11-2 and TRBJ2-3): EAGVAQSPRYKIIEKRQSVAFWCNPISGHATLYWYQQILGQGPKLLIQFQNNGVVDDSQLPKDRFSAERLKGVDSTLKIQPAKLEDSAVYLCASSFLGQGTDTQYFGPGTRLTVL.

This clone has a single count. The junction differs from germline at one of its ends, possibly a read error. The chain couples TRBV7-7 to TRBJ2-1; 7 bases map to TRBD2. From germline, CDR1 is SSHAT and CDR2 FNYEAQ (reference sequence). The CDR3 is 17 amino acids. The CDR3 DNA follows: TGTGCTAGCAGCTTAGAGTTCGGGGGGACTGAATACAATGAGCAGTTCTTC. Residues: CASSLEFGGTEYNEQFF.

V is TRBV4-1 and J is TRBJ2-3; D is uncertain. Trimming cost V 4 bases and J 2 bases, with 16 bases left between them. Germline CDR1 and CDR2: MGHRA and YSYEKL. CDR3 size: 16 residues. This CDR3 is CASSPRSGPLTDTQYF. In DNA, the CDR3 is TGCGCCAGCAGCCCAAGGTCCGGACCCCTCACAGATACGCAGTATTTT.

This clone was found once. The CDR3 here is CSVDRGPKSPLHF. Here the CDR3 DNA reads TGCAGCGTAGACAGGGGGCCAAAATCACCCCTCCACTTT. The chain recombines TRBV29-1 with TRBJ1-6; 10 nucleotides align to TRBD1. Germline CDR1 and CDR2: SQVTM and ANQGSEA. The CDR3 totals 13 residues. Germline trimming cut 6 bases from V and 10 bases from J; bases unmatched to any gene: 6.

The rearrangement uses TRBV7-6 and TRBJ2-2; D unclear. The V gene lost 10 bases and the J gene lost 7 bases, with 13 bases spanning the gap. The CDR3 extends over 12 amino acids. From germline, CDR1 is SGHVS and CDR2 FNYEAQ. The CDR3 here is CAITDFGGELFF. CDR3 DNA sequence: TGTGCCATCACCGATTTTGGCGGGGAGCTGTTTTTT.

The chain has TRBV23-1 and TRBJ1-2, with TRBD1 matching 8 bases. TRBV23-1 is an ORF, and what it does is uncertain. The CDR3 length is 17 residues. V dropped 7 bases and J dropped 0; count of bases not matched to a gene: 13. CDR3 coding DNA: TGCGCCAGCACCCCAGGGACAGGTATCAAAGCTAACTATGGCTACACCTTC. Encoded protein: CASTPGTGIKANYGYTF.

This chain connects TRBV7-9 to TRBJ2-7; 9 bases line up with TRBD1. V lost 5 bases, J lost 6 bases, and 8 bases stayed unmatched. Germline loops: CDR1 SEHNR, CDR2 FQNEAQ (reference sequence). The CDR3 consists of 14 residues. CDR3 bases: TGTGCCAGCAGCCCGGCCGGGACAGGGAGCGAGCAGTACTTC. Encoded protein: CASSPAGTGSEQYF.

The genes are TRBV5-4 and TRBJ1-5; a possible D gene is TRBD1 (5 bases). The CDR3 totals 17 residues. Per germline, CDR1 SGHNT and CDR2 YYREEE (reference sequence). Trimming pared 5 bases from V and 2 bases from J, leaving 20 bases between. The CDR3 protein is CASRSTGRVEGNQPQHF. DNA for the CDR3: TGTGCCAGCAGATCCACCGGCAGGGTCGAAGGCAATCAGCCCCAGCATTTT.

The chain uses TRBV29-1 and TRBJ2-3; no reliable D call. V was cut by 3 bases and J by 8 bases, with 6 bases left in between. CDR3 length: 10 residues. The germline V gene encodes CDR1 SQVTM and CDR2 ANQGSEA. CDR3 coding DNA: TGCAGCGTTGAGGAAGGTACGCAGTATTTT. This encodes CSVEEGTQYF.

The chain has TRBV7-9 and TRBJ2-5; 7 nucleotides align to TRBD2. CDR3 length: 14 amino acids. Unmatched junction bases numbered 8, after V lost 5 bases and J lost 5 bases. Germline V CDR1 and CDR2: SEHNR, FQNEAQ (reference sequence). CDR3 sequence (DNA): TGTGCCAGCAGCCCGGGGGGTCAGGCCGAGACCCAGTACTTC. This sequence encodes CASSPGGQAETQYF.

This clone was recorded once. The CDR3 sequence is CASSVGGGGSEAFF. CDR3 sequence (DNA): TGTGCCAGCAGCGTAGGGGGTGGCGGGTCTGAAGCTTTCTTT. This chain links TRBV9 with TRBJ1-1; D ambiguous. This CDR3 is built from 14 residues. CDR1 is SGDLS and CDR2 is YYNGEE in the germline V gene. Trimming stripped 0 bases from V and 6 bases from J, with 12 bases between. The variable domain in full, completed from reference TRBV9 and TRBJ1-1, reads DSGVTQTPKHLITATGQRVTLRCSPRSGDLSVYWYQQSLDQGLQFLIQYYNGEERAKGNILERFSAQQFPDLHSELNLSSLELGDSALYFCASSVGGGGSEAFFGQGTRLTVV.

The V and J genes are TRBV15 and TRBJ2-5; D is ambiguous. Germline V lookup: CDR1 LNHNV, CDR2 YYDKDF (reference sequence). V was clipped by 0 bases and J by 4 bases, with 12 bases between them. The CDR3 consists of 15 residues. This CDR3 reads CATSRDGLIGETQYF. CDR3 sequence (DNA): TGTGCCACCAGCAGAGATGGCCTTATAGGAGAGACCCAGTACTTC.

The CDR3 sequence: CASSWVGTEGEKLFF. The CDR3 nucleotides read TGTGCCAGCAGCTGGGTTGGGACAGAGGGTGAAAAACTGTTTTTT. The chain joins TRBV5-4 to TRBJ1-4, with 7 bases matching TRBD1. This CDR3 is built from 15 residues. CDR1 and CDR2 (germline): SGHNT, YYREEE (reference sequence). Trimming removed 3 bases from V and 7 bases from J; junction bases left unmatched: 9.

The chain has TRBV18 and TRBJ2-7, with 8 bases lining up with TRBD2. There are 13 residues in the CDR3. J was trimmed by 5 bases and V by 2 bases; bases with no gene match: 2. Germline CDR1 reads KGHSH; CDR2 reads LQKENI. CDR3 sequence: CASSPAGGNEQYF. The CDR3 region has the DNA TGTGCCAGCTCACCAGCGGGGGGCAACGAGCAGTACTTC.

This clone has only a few counts. This chain links TRBV28 with TRBJ2-1; 8 bases map to TRBD1. V was pared by 5 bases and J by 6 bases, with 9 bases of the junction left unmatched. This CDR3 contains 15 residues. CDR1 and CDR2 from the germline V gene are MDHEN and SYDVKM. The CDR3 loop reads CASSLGQGFVNEQFF. For the CDR3, the DNA is TGTGCCAGCAGTCTTGGACAGGGTTTCGTCAATGAGCAGTTCTTC.

This clone was recorded a few times. The rearrangement links TRBV4-1 to TRBJ1-6, with D hard to call. There are 17 residues in the CDR3. CDR1 MGHRA and CDR2 YSYEKL come from the germline V gene. Trimming cost V 1 base and J 0 bases, with 10 bases left between them. The CDR3 is CASSQGYLGSYNSPLHF. The CDR3 bases are TGCGCCAGCAGCCAAGGGTATTTGGGCTCCTATAATTCACCCCTCCACTTT.

The chain links TRBV11-2 to TRBJ1-4, with D perhaps TRBD1 (5 bases). This CDR3 has 15 residues. The germline V and J ends were trimmed by 4 bases and 1 base, with 10 bases remaining between them. Germline-derived CDR1 and CDR2 are SGHAT and FQNNGV. CDR3 bases: TGTGCCAGCAGCTCTCCGACAGAAACTAATGAAAAACTGTTTTTT. Protein sequence: CASSSPTETNEKLFF.

CDR3 nucleotide sequence: TGTGCCAGCAGCCCGGGGACTAGCGGGGGGGGCAACGAGCAGTACTTC. Protein sequence: CASSPGTSGGGNEQYF. The chain has TRBV5-4 and TRBJ2-7; TRBD2 matches at 16 bases. Germline-derived CDR1 and CDR2 are SGHNT and YYREEE (reference sequence). The length of the CDR3 is 16 residues. J lost 5 bases, V lost 4 bases, and 6 bases had no gene match.

The CDR3 sequence is CASSLEWGSNQPQHF. The CDR3 nucleotides read TGTGCCAGCAGTTTGGAGTGGGGTAGCAATCAGCCCCAGCATTTT. This sequence joins TRBV27 and TRBJ1-5; D is ambiguous. With 3 bases removed from V and 0 bases from J, the gap between germline ends came to 9 bases. The length of the CDR3 is 15 residues. Germline V lookup: CDR1 MNHEY, CDR2 SMNVEV (reference sequence).

This clone was seen more than once but under ten times. V usage is TRBV6-6 and J usage is TRBJ2-5; no definite D call. CDR3 length equals 13 residues. V was cut by 7 bases and J by 8 bases, with 17 bases left in between. The germline V gene encodes CDR1 MNHNY and CDR2 SVGAGI (reference sequence). This CDR3 is CASNLARHGTQYF. CDR3 DNA sequence: TGTGCCAGCAACCTGGCCCGCCACGGAACCCAGTACTTC.

This chain links TRBV5-1 with TRBJ1-1; D not resolved. CDR3 length: 14 amino acids. The germline gives CDR1 SGHRS, CDR2 YFSETQ. Trimming took 0 bases from V and 1 from J, leaving 7 bases between them. The CDR3 nucleotides read TGCGCCAGCAGCTTGGGCGCGGGGAACACTGAAGCTTTCTTT. As protein: CASSLGAGNTEAFF.

CDR3 loop: CASSRERTEAFF. DNA for the CDR3: TGTGCCAGCAGCAGGGAACGCACTGAAGCTTTCTTT. The rearrangement joins TRBV5-6 to TRBJ1-1, with unresolved D. The CDR3 loop spans 12 amino acids. V gave up 4 bases and J gave up 4 bases, with 8 bases separating them. Germline V gene lookup returns CDR1 SGHDT and CDR2 YYEEEE.

This clone was seen only once. The chain combines TRBV11-3 with TRBJ2-1; possible D gene TRBD2, 5 bases. In germline, CDR1 is SGHNT, CDR2 YENEEA. V lost 0 bases, J lost 9 bases, and 15 bases lay in between. The CDR3 runs to 15 residues. CDR3 coding DNA: TGTGCCAGCAGCTTAGATACTAGTCGCCCTATTGAGCAGTTCTTC. This codes for CASSLDTSRPIEQFF.

The chain carries TRBV15 and TRBJ2-2; no clear D. V gave up 0 bases and J gave up 14 bases, with 7 bases separating them. The length of the CDR3 is 11 residues. Germline values: CDR1 LNHNV, CDR2 YYDKDF (reference sequence). CDR3: CATSREGNLFF. The CDR3 DNA follows: TGTGCCACCAGCAGAGAAGGGAATCTGTTTTTT.

In DNA, the CDR3 is TGTGCCAGCAGCCCTGGGACAGGGGTCGGCCACGAGCAGTACTTC. As protein: CASSPGTGVGHEQYF. V usage is TRBV28 and J usage is TRBJ2-7; 10 positions agree with TRBD1. Germline V CDR1 and CDR2: MDHEN, SYDVKM. The CDR3 contains 15 residues. V lost 6 bases, J lost 5 bases, and 10 bases stayed unmatched.

This clone was picked up a small number of times. The chain is built from TRBV6-4 and TRBJ1-5; the D gene is possibly TRBD1 (6 bases). CDR3 size: 13 residues. Trimming took off 3 bases at V and 5 bases at J, with 8 bases between the two ends. Germline assignment: CDR1 MRHNA and CDR2 SNTAGT. CDR3 nucleotide sequence: TGTGCCAGCAGTGAGGAGGGGGATCAGCCCCAGCATTTT. Amino acid sequence: CASSEEGDQPQHF.

The rearrangement links TRBV6-1 to TRBJ2-7, with 10 positions matching TRBD1. CDR3 length: 13 residues. The V gene end was trimmed by 1 base and the J gene end by 6 bases; junction bases not matched to a gene: 0. Germline V CDR1 and CDR2: MNHNS, SASEGT. This chain's CDR3 is CASSEGTGGEQYF. The CDR3 nucleotides read TGTGCCAGCAGTGAAGGGACAGGGGGCGAGCAGTACTTC.

The chain has TRBV10-3 and TRBJ1-2; possibly TRBD1 for D (6 bases). V gave up 4 bases and J gave up 7 bases, with 16 bases separating them. The CDR3 has 14 amino acids. Germline CDR1 is ENHRY and CDR2 is SYGVKD. The CDR3 sequence: CAISVPTGRGGYTF. The CDR3 DNA sequence: TGTGCCATCAGTGTTCCTACAGGGCGCGGTGGCTACACCTTC.

This clone was detected only once. The chain uses TRBV9 and TRBJ1-1, with TRBD1 as a possible D gene (5 bases). This CDR3 spans 16 amino acids. The germline V gene encodes CDR1 SGDLS and CDR2 YYNGEE. The V end lost 0 bases, the J end lost 4 bases, and 16 bases lay between the germline ends. CDR3 DNA: TGTGCCAGCAGCGTAGCGGCCACTCGGGGGGGCACTGAAGCTTTCTTT. It encodes CASSVAATRGGTEAFF. The full variable domain, with the rest looked up from reference TRBV9 and TRBJ1-1, is DSGVTQTPKHLITATGQRVTLRCSPRSGDLSVYWYQQSLDQGLQFLIQYYNGEERAKGNILERFSAQQFPDLHSELNLSSLELGDSALYFCASSVAATRGGTEAFFGQGTRLTVV.